This entry concerns a single T cell receptor beta chain. The antigen is undetermined. This record comes from a study of T cell responses to AZD1222 COVID-19 vaccine. Notes on the study in general: Across spike, vaccine-associated CD4 TCRs were found, dominant at 160-218 and 743-854.

The assay was immunoSEQ multiplex PCR, and TCRdb's table has in-frame clones only and misses some. This sample has roughly 120,000 clones, with roughly 89% found just once. This CDR3 is 14 amino acids long. Germline-derived CDR1 and CDR2 are SGHRS and YFSETQ. With 4 bases clipped from V and 4 bases from J, the junction kept 5 bases outside the gene matches. The sample in question was peripheral blood, obtained on day 0 of AZD1222 vaccination. The chain employs TRBV5-1 and TRBJ2-1, with 7 nucleotides matching TRBD2. The sequence derives from an adult in good health. The DNA of the CDR3 is TGCGCCAGCAGCCTTAGCGGGCAATACAATGAGCAGTTCTTC. Amino acid sequence: CASSLSGQYNEQFF.